This TCR beta chain was retrieved from a study of T cell repertoires in cytomegalovirus infection. Study background: An indication of both CMV infection and matching HLA type came from public TCR beta signatures. Study-level results: Clonotype analysis showed dominance of the ex vivo response by HLA-C-restricted CMV-specific TCR beta clonotypes.

Germline CDR1 reads MNHNS; CDR2 reads SASEGT. Trimming took off 7 bases at V and 7 bases at J, with 19 bases between the two ends. The CDR3 spans 14 residues. A note on this clonotype: As yet, its antigen is unknown.

From the reads, TCRdb called clonotypes with MiXCR, one entry per CDR3 protein. The data hold over 300,000 distinct CDR3 sequences, with approximately 9.5% observed a single time. Sequenced: PBMCs. This chain connects TRBV6-1 to TRBJ1-2, with a weak D call TRBD1 (6 bases). The clonotype comes from a human donor in good health (CMV status not recorded). Some clones in this sample may be carry-over from other donors' samples. The CDR3 here is CASKATGTLGGYTF. The CDR3 nucleotides read TGTGCCAGCAAAGCTACAGGGACGTTAGGTGGCTACACCTTC.